A single sample is the source of the 8 T cell receptor beta chains below, sequenced in a study of blood T cell repertoires in COVID-19. The table came from immunoSEQ multiplex PCR; TCRdb's copy has only in-frame clones and leaves some out. The sample comprises tens of thousands of clones, about 90% of which are singletons, and more than 6% rests with the top ten. Sequencing input: peripheral blood. The receptors were gathered from a man between 18 and 35 years old with COVID-19, enrolled during active disease.

This clone was observed once. The chain employs TRBV14 and TRBJ2-2, with D perhaps matching TRBD1 (6 bases). CDR1 and CDR2 from the germline V gene are SGHDN and FVKESK. CDR3 length equals 13 residues. Trimming stripped 3 bases from V and 6 bases from J, with 8 bases between. The CDR3 sequence: CASSHGQPGELFF. The CDR3 nucleotides are TGTGCCAGCAGCCACGGACAGCCCGGGGAGCTGTTTTTT.

The V call is TRBV3-1 (or the pseudogene TRBV3-2), the J call TRBJ2-1, with 8 bases matching TRBD2. J lost 2 bases, V lost 4 bases, and 13 bases had no gene match. There are 18 residues in the CDR3. The germline CDR1 and CDR2 sequences are LGHDT and YNNKEL (reference sequence). DNA of the CDR3: TGTGCCAGCAGCCTTAGCCTACCGGGACTAGGGACCTACAATGAGCAGTTCTTC. Its translation is CASSLSLPGLGTYNEQFF.

This sequence joins TRBV5-6 and TRBJ1-1; D unresolved. The CDR3 has 15 amino acids. Germline V gene data show CDR1 as SGHDT and CDR2 as YYEEEE. V was clipped by 1 base and J by 3 bases, with 13 bases between them. The CDR3 DNA reads as TGTGCCAGCAGCTTGAAAAAGGGAGGGTACACTGAAGCTTTCTTT. It yields the protein CASSLKKGGYTEAFF.

This chain uses TRBV27 with TRBJ2-1; no firm D call. The germline CDR1 and CDR2 sequences are MNHEY and SMNVEV (reference sequence). V was trimmed by 3 bases and J by 9 bases, leaving 18 bases between them. CDR3 length equals 15 residues. CDR3 region: CASSLYSAGLSEQFF. The CDR3 DNA is TGTGCCAGCAGTTTGTACTCGGCAGGTCTCAGTGAGCAGTTCTTC.

V is TRBV5-1 and J is TRBJ2-1, with 10 bases fitting TRBD2. The CDR3 runs to 17 residues. V shed 0 bases and J 9 bases; nucleotides not matched to a gene: 12. Germline V lookup: CDR1 SGHRS, CDR2 YFSETQ. CDR3: CASSLGASLAGVIEQFF. The CDR3 DNA reads TGCGCCAGCAGCTTGGGGGCCAGTCTAGCGGGAGTGATTGAGCAGTTCTTC.

V gene TRBV3-1 (or the pseudogene TRBV3-2) combines with J gene TRBJ2-1; weak D call: TRBD2 (6 bases). Germline CDR1 reads LGHDT; CDR2 reads YNNKEL (reference sequence). Trimming cost V 0 bases and J 2 bases, with 11 bases left between them. This CDR3 is built from 16 residues. CDR3 protein: CASSQDIAETYNEQFF. The CDR3 nucleotides are TGTGCCAGCAGCCAAGATATAGCGGAGACCTACAATGAGCAGTTCTTC.

The chain is built from TRBV7-6 and TRBJ2-7; D may be TRBD1 (5 bases). CDR1 and CDR2 (germline): SGHVS, FNYEAQ. The CDR3 is made up of 16 amino acids. V lost 1 base to trimming and J lost 1 base, with 14 bases between them. The CDR3 nucleotides are TGTGCCAGCAGCTTAGTTGTGGGGCTGCTTTCCTACGAGCAGTACTTC. This translates into CASSLVVGLLSYEQYF.

The chain is built from TRBV7-6 and TRBJ1-1; D uncertain. This CDR3 is built from 17 residues. Germline CDR1 and CDR2: SGHVS and FNYEAQ. Trimming took off 1 base at V and 3 bases at J, with 18 bases between the two ends. The CDR3 region is CASSLVGRFGRDTEAFF. CDR3 sequence (DNA): TGTGCCAGCAGCTTAGTAGGGAGGTTCGGGCGGGACACTGAAGCTTTCTTT.